The 14 T cell receptor beta chains presented below share a single source sample, sequenced in a study of blood T cell repertoires in COVID-19. Clones were sequenced by immunoSEQ multiplex PCR, and TCRdb holds only the in-frame ones, with some missing. There are around 220,000 clones in the sample; 80% to 85% occur only once, and around 5.1% lies in the top ten. Sequencing input: peripheral blood. The source of these receptors is a human donor in a cohort sampled during active COVID-19.

This clone was counted between two and nine times. The chain joins TRBV4-3 to TRBJ2-7; 8 nucleotides align to TRBD1. The germline gives CDR1 LGHNA, CDR2 YSLEER. Trimming removed 1 base from V and 3 bases from J; junction bases left unmatched: 5. There are 15 residues in the CDR3. For the CDR3, the DNA is TGCGCCAGCAGCCAAGGACAGGGGACCATCTACGAGCAGTACTTC. It is translated as CASSQGQGTIYEQYF.

Comment on this clone: Other DNA sequences in this specimen translate into the identical CDR3. The V call is TRBV28, the J call TRBJ2-7; tentative D call: TRBD1 (6 bases). Germline V gives CDR1 MDHEN, CDR2 SYDVKM. V was shortened by 2 bases and J by 1 base, with 6 bases between the two germline ends. The CDR3 sequence is 13 residues long. CDR3: CASSLGQSYEQYF. The CDR3 DNA reads TGTGCCAGCAGTTTAGGACAGTCCTACGAGCAGTACTTC.

The chain recombines TRBV5-1 with TRBJ2-7; TRBD1 matches 10 bases. CDR1 and CDR2 from the germline V gene are SGHRS and YFSETQ. The CDR3 spans 14 residues. Unmatched junction bases numbered 5, after V lost 3 bases and J lost 5 bases. The CDR3 sequence is CASSSGTGVDEQYF. CDR3 bases: TGCGCCAGCAGCTCCGGGACAGGGGTGGACGAGCAGTACTTC.

This clone was recorded a few times. The chain employs TRBV7-8 and TRBJ1-5, with TRBD1 matching over 9 bases. Trimming removed 5 bases from V and 5 bases from J; junction bases left unmatched: 13. The CDR3 runs to 17 residues. Germline loops: CDR1 SGHVS, CDR2 FQNEAQ. The CDR3 loop reads CASSVDAAGTGHQPQHF. CDR3 coding DNA: TGTGCCAGCAGCGTAGACGCCGCCGGGACAGGGCATCAGCCCCAGCATTTT.

The rearrangement joins TRBV12-3 or TRBV12-4 to TRBJ1-2, with TRBD1 matching over 9 bases. With V trimmed by 8 bases and J by 8 bases, 3 bases remained unmatched. The CDR3 runs to 11 residues. Here the CDR3 DNA reads TGTGCCAGCCGGGACAGGGAAGGCTACACCTTC. Residues: CASRDREGYTF.

The J gene is TRBJ2-1, the V gene TRBV4-3; 14 bases line up with TRBD2. V gave up 1 base and J gave up 4 bases; unmatched junction bases: 6. The V gene's germline CDR1 is LGHNA and CDR2 YSLEER. The CDR3 is made up of 18 amino acids. CDR3 residues: CASSQAGLAGVGYNEQFF. CDR3 nucleotide sequence: TGCGCCAGCAGCCAAGCGGGACTAGCGGGAGTAGGGTACAATGAGCAGTTCTTC.

This clone is deemed medium-sized. Other DNA sequences in the sample encode the same CDR3. The chain uses TRBV27 and TRBJ1-5; TRBD1 aligns across 11 bases. The CDR3 sequence is 14 residues long. The J segment lost 4 bases and the V segment lost 8 bases, leaving 4 bases of the junction unmatched. CDR1 MNHEY and CDR2 SMNVEV come from the germline V gene (reference sequence). The CDR3 protein is CASADRGPNQPQHF. The CDR3 DNA reads TGTGCCAGCGCGGACAGGGGGCCTAATCAGCCCCAGCATTTT.

The J gene is TRBJ1-5, the V gene TRBV7-9; D remains ambiguous. V lost 1 base and J 3 bases, leaving 10 bases between the germline ends. CDR1 and CDR2 (germline): SEHNR, FQNEAQ (reference sequence). The CDR3 is made up of 15 amino acids. The CDR3 sequence is CASSLGGRNNQPQHF. As DNA, the CDR3 is TGTGCCAGCAGCTTAGGAGGGAGGAACAATCAGCCCCAGCATTTT.

This clone occurred many times. The identical CDR3 is also encoded by other nucleotide sequences in the sample. V is TRBV4-3 and J is TRBJ2-7; the D gene is possibly TRBD2 (5 bases). V lost 0 bases and J lost 4, with 13 bases in between. CDR1 and CDR2 from the germline V gene are LGHNA and YSLEER. The CDR3 has 15 amino acids. CDR3 amino acids: CASSQESSGRYEQYF. CDR3 DNA: TGCGCCAGCAGCCAAGAATCCAGCGGAAGATACGAGCAGTACTTC.

CDR3 region: CASSKGQGGADTQYF. CDR3 coding DNA: TGCGCCAGCAGCAAAGGGCAGGGAGGCGCAGATACGCAGTATTTT. J is TRBJ2-3 and V is TRBV5-1; possible D gene TRBD2, 6 bases. This CDR3 is built from 15 residues. Germline V gene data show CDR1 as SGHRS and CDR2 as YFSETQ. V gave up 4 bases and J gave up 4 bases, with 16 bases separating them.

A few counts support this clone. The V call is TRBV5-1, the J call TRBJ1-2; 7 bases line up with TRBD1. This CDR3 is 13 amino acids long. Trimming cost V 4 bases and J 11 bases; bases outside gene matches: 11. Germline-derived CDR1 and CDR2 are SGHRS and YFSETQ. The CDR3 sequence is CASSTRGQGGYTF. DNA for the CDR3: TGCGCCAGCAGCACCCGAGGGCAGGGGGGTTACACCTTC.

This clone has only one observation. The chain carries TRBV6-1 and TRBJ1-1; tentatively, D is TRBD1 (5 bases). V shed 1 base and J shed 7 bases, with 13 bases lying between them. CDR3 length: 14 amino acids. Germline V CDR1 and CDR2: MNHNS, SASEGT. The CDR3 DNA reads TGTGCCAGCAGTGAAGATTTCAGGGCCCTTGAAGCTTTCTTT. Translating it yields CASSEDFRALEAFF.

The V and J genes are TRBV25-1 and TRBJ2-5; 8 bases map to TRBD1. In germline, CDR1 is MGHDK, CDR2 SYGVNS. Germline trimming cut 2 bases from V and 5 bases from J; bases unmatched to any gene: 4. The CDR3 spans 14 residues. CDR3 sequence (DNA): TGTGCCAGCAGTGAACAGGGGGCAAGGGAGACCCAGTACTTC. Protein: CASSEQGARETQYF.

The rearrangement uses TRBV6-4 and TRBJ2-7; D gene unclear. The CDR3 extends over 16 amino acids. The germline V gene encodes CDR1 MRHNA and CDR2 SNTAGT. V lost 0 bases, J lost 2 bases, and 14 bases lay in between. The CDR3 nucleotides are TGTGCCAGCAGTGACTCCCGGGTCCTTCTTACCTACGAGCAGTACTTC. Protein: CASSDSRVLLTYEQYF.